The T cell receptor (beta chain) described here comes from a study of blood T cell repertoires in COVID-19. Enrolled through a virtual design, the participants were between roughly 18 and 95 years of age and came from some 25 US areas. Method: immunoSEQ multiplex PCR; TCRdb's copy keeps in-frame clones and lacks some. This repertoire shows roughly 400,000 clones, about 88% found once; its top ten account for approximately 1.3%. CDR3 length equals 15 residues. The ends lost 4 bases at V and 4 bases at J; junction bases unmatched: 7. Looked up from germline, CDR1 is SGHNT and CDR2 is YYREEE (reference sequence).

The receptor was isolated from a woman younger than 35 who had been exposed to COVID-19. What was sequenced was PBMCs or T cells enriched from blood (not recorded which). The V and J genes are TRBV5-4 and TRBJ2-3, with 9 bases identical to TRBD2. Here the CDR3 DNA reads TGTGCCAGCAGCCTTTTCGCGGGGGGGTCAGATACGCAGTATTTT. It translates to CASSLFAGGSDTQYF. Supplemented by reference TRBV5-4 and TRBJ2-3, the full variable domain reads ETGVTQSPTHLIKTRGQQVTLRCSSQSGHNTVSWYQQALGQGPQFIFQYYREEENGRGNFPPRFSGLQFPNYSSELNVNALELDDSALYLCASSLFAGGSDTQYFGPGTRLTVL.